These T cell receptor beta chains were read from a single sample in a study of T-cell memory formation after mild COVID-19. Via MiXCR, TCRdb re-called the 5' RACE reads, giving one row per CDR3 protein. Of under 450,000 distinct CDR3 sequences in the sample, 23% were seen once. Sequenced: PBMCs or a T cell subset sorted from them (not recorded which). The receptors derive from an adult woman who had mild COVID-19 (a few samples of this study predate the infection). Cell type and time point are not known. The CDR3 runs from the conserved cysteine through the conserved F or W. A D gene is named only where the DNA matches it firmly.

v_call	d_call	j_call	cdr3_aa
TRBV20-1	NA	TRBJ1-1	CSAYPGGRAFF
TRBV29-1	NA	TRBJ1-1	CSARGGFTEAFF
TRBV5-1	TRBD1	TRBJ2-7	CASSLASQGAHEQYF
TRBV12-3/TRBV12-4	NA	TRBJ1-1	CASSLGAALNTEAFF
TRBV7-9	NA	TRBJ2-1	CASSLGGPDTDFF
TRBV6-1	NA	TRBJ2-3	CASSDVRGFPDTQYF
TRBV30	NA	TRBJ1-1	CAWSLMGRFRNTEAFF
TRBV2	TRBD1	TRBJ1-2	CASSRGGGDYGYTF
TRBV2	NA	TRBJ1-6	CASRTDRIYNSPLHF
TRBV7-2	TRBD2	TRBJ2-1	CASSLTSGGLNEQFF
TRBV12-5	NA	TRBJ1-6	CASGLVMEMAPGDSPLHF
TRBV15	TRBD2	TRBJ2-1	CATSRELGGDNEQFF
TRBV7-9	NA	TRBJ2-7	CASSPSGNYEQYF
TRBV20-1	TRBD1	TRBJ2-6	CSARPTGSTGANVLTF
TRBV4-2	NA	TRBJ2-1	CASSHPSGGDYNEQFF
TRBV27	TRBD1	TRBJ2-7	CASSFGNRQGYEQYF
TRBV4-1	NA	TRBJ2-3	CASSQWGGGSDTQYF
TRBV24-1	TRBD1	TRBJ2-1	CATSDSARGTLYNEQFF
TRBV5-1	TRBD2	TRBJ2-1	CASSLNPTSGGLNNEQFF
TRBV5-1	NA	TRBJ2-7	CASSLEQSYEQYF
TRBV15	NA	TRBJ2-5	CATSRDLETQYF
TRBV9	TRBD2	TRBJ2-3	CASSGTSTYTDTQYF
TRBV28	TRBD1	TRBJ1-5	CASAGQEKGYSNQPQHF
TRBV15	NA	TRBJ2-1	CATSRARGTANNEQFF
TRBV7-8	TRBD1	TRBJ1-5	CASSSDRGFSNQPQHF
TRBV7-8	NA	TRBJ2-3	CASSLWWDTQYF
TRBV2	NA	TRBJ1-6	CASKEEVGGSPLHF
TRBV6-5	NA	TRBJ1-3	CASQGPGNTIYF
TRBV7-3	NA	TRBJ2-1	CASSPAPRWDEQFF
TRBV30	TRBD2	TRBJ2-1	CAWSVQSGTSGSPYNEQFF
TRBV4-1	NA	TRBJ2-6	CASIGLFTSGANVLTF
TRBV18	NA	TRBJ1-6	CASSTDSTLNSPLHF
TRBV10-3	NA	TRBJ2-7	CAISESGSGVRNEQYF
TRBV4-2	TRBD2	TRBJ2-7	CASSQEASGPYEQYF
TRBV7-9	NA	TRBJ1-1	CASSLAGVTEAFF
TRBV24-1	TRBD2	TRBJ2-1	CATSGRTSGRAYNEQFF
TRBV12-3/TRBV12-4	TRBD1	TRBJ2-2	CASSPGQGAWTGELFF
TRBV12-3/TRBV12-4	NA	TRBJ1-5	CASSFNSDSNQPQHF
TRBV5-1	NA	TRBJ2-5	CASSRLPAQETQYF
TRBV29-1	TRBD1	TRBJ1-2	CSVLTGGENYGYTF
TRBV4-1	NA	TRBJ2-7	CASSQDSTGEVREQYF
TRBV20-1	NA	TRBJ1-1	CSARGKQGIDTEAFF
TRBV20-1	TRBD2	TRBJ2-1	CSARQGLAGNEQFF
TRBV5-1	NA	TRBJ1-1	CASSLSVAPGGNTEAFF
TRBV12-3/TRBV12-4	TRBD1	TRBJ1-1	CASRGQGLNTEAFF
TRBV19	TRBD2	TRBJ2-7	CASHRLAGSYEQYF
TRBV29-1	NA	TRBJ2-5	CSGRIGGGGETQYF
TRBV2	NA	TRBJ1-1	CASTLLGINTEAFF
TRBV9	NA	TRBJ2-2	CASSTHTGELFF
TRBV2	NA	TRBJ1-2	CASHRSLVQRPNYGYTF
TRBV7-6	TRBD2	TRBJ2-5	CASSPGLVAGVQETQYF
TRBV18	NA	TRBJ2-2	CASSRQQDTGELFF